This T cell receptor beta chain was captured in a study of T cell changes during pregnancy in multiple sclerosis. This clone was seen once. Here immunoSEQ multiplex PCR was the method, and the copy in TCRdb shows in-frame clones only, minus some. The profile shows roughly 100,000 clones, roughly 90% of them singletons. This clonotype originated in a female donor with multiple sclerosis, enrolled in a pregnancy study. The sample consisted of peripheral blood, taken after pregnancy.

Here the CDR3 reads CASSLSGTVQAEEQYF. CDR3 DNA sequence: TGCGCCAGCAGCTTGTCCGGGACAGTCCAAGCTGAGGAGCAGTACTTC. The gene calls are TRBV5-1 and TRBJ2-7, with 7 bases lining up with TRBD1. V trimming: 1 base; J trimming: 7 bases; junction bases outside the gene matches: 14. The CDR3 extends over 16 amino acids. Germline V lookup: CDR1 SGHRS, CDR2 YFSETQ.